This T cell receptor (beta chain) was documented in a study of Ad26.COV2.S vaccination and SARS-CoV-2 variants. This clone appeared a few times. What it binds is not known. Germline V gives CDR1 LNHDA, CDR2 SQIVND (reference sequence). Trimming left V 4 bases short and J 9 bases short, with 13 bases between. There are 13 residues in the CDR3. The assay was immunoSEQ multiplex PCR, and TCRdb's table has in-frame clones only and misses some. Of roughly 700,000 clones listed, about 89% were seen once; the top ten hold approximately 1.5%. Study-level points and caveats: Higher spike-specific TCR breadth was found in vaccine recipients than in placebo recipients.

Treatment described: 15 to 20 received Ad26.COV2.S at low or high dose, single or two shots; 5 received placebo; per-sample allocation not given. All samples were drawn on day 63, counting from the first vaccine or placebo injection. This chain connects TRBV19 to TRBJ2-1, with D unresolved. The sample in question was peripheral blood, obtained in a trial of Ad26.COV2.S vaccine versus placebo. The clonotype comes from a person between 18 and 65 years old who received the Ad26.COV2.S COVID-19 vaccine or a placebo. The CDR3 loop reads CASSTQPNVEQFF. Here the CDR3 DNA reads TGTGCCAGTAGTACCCAGCCCAACGTTGAGCAGTTCTTC. The full variable domain, completed using reference TRBV19 and TRBJ2-1, is DGGITQSPKYLFRKEGQNVTLSCEQNLNHDAMYWYRQDPGQGLRLIYYSQIVNDFQKGDIAEGYSVSREKKESFPLTVTSAQKNPTAFYLCASSTQPNVEQFFGPGTRLTVL.